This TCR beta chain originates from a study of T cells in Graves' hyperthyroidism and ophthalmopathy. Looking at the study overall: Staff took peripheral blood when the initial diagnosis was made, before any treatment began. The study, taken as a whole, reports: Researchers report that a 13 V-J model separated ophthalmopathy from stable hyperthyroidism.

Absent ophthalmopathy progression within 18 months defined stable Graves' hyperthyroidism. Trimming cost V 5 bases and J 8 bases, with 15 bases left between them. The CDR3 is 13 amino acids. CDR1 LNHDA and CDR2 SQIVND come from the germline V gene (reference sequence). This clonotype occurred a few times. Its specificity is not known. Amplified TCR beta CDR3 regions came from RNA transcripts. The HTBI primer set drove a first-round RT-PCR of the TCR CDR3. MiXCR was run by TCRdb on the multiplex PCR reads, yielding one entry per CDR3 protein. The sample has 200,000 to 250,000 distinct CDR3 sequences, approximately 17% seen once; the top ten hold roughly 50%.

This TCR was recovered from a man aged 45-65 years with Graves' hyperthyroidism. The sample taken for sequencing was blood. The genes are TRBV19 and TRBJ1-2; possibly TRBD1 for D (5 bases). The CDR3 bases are TGTGCCAGTAGTCTCTCCGGGACTACAGGCTACACCTTC. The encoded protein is CASSLSGTTGYTF.